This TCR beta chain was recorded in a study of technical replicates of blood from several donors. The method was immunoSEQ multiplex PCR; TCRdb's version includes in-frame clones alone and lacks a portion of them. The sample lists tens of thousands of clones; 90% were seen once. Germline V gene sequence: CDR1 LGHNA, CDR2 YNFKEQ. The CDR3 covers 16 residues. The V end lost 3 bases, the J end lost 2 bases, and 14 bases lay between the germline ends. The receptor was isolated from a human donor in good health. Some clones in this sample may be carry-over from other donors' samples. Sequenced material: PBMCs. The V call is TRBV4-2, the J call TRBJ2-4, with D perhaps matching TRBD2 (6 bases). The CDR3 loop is CASSHDWGGSKNIQYF. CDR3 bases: TGTGCCAGCAGCCACGATTGGGGAGGATCCAAAAACATTCAGTACTTC.